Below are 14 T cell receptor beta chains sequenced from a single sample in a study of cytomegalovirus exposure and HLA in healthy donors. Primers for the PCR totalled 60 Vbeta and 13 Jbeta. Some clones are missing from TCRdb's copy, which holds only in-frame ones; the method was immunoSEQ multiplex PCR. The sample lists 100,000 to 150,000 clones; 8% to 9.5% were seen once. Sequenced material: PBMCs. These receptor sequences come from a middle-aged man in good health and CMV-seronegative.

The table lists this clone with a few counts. CDR3 loop: CAPPGHFYGYTF. The CDR3, as DNA: TGCGCCCCCCCAGGGCACTTCTATGGCTACACCTTC. The rearrangement links TRBV10-1 to TRBJ1-2; a possible D gene is TRBD1 (5 bases). Germline V gene data show CDR1 as WNHNN and CDR2 as SYGVQD (reference sequence). Trimming removed 11 bases at V and 4 bases at J, with 14 bases between. The CDR3 consists of 12 residues.

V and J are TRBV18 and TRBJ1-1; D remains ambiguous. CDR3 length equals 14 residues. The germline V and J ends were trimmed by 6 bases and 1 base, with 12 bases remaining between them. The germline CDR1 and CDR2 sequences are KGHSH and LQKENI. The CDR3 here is CASSREGRNTEAFF. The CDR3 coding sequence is TGTGCCAGCTCCCGGGAGGGTCGGAACACTGAAGCTTTCTTT.

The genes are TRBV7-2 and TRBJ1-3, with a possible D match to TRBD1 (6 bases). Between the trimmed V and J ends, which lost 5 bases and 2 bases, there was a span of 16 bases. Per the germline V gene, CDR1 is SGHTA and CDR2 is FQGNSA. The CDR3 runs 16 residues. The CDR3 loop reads CASSPKTGGAGNTIYF. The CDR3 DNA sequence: TGTGCCAGCAGCCCGAAGACAGGAGGAGCTGGAAACACCATATATTTT.

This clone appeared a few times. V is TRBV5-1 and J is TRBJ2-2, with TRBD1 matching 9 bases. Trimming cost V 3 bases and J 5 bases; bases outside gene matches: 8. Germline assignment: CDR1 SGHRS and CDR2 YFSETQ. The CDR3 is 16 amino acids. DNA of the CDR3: TGCGCCAGCAGCTGGGAGACAGGGGGTAGAACCGGGGAGCTGTTTTTT. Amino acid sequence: CASSWETGGRTGELFF.

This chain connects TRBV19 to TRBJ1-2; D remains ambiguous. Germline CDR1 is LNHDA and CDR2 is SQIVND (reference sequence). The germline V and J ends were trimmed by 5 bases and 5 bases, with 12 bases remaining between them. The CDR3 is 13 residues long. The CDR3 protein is CASSPDLWYGYTF. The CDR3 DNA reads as TGTGCCAGTAGTCCGGACTTATGGTATGGCTACACCTTC.

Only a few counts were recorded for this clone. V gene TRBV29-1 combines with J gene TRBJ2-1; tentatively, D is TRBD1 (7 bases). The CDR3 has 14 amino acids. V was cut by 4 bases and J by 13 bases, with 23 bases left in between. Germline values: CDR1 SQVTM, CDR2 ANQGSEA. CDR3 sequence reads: CSVGWQGGASLQFF. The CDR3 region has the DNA TGCAGCGTTGGGTGGCAGGGGGGTGCCTCGCTCCAGTTCTTC.

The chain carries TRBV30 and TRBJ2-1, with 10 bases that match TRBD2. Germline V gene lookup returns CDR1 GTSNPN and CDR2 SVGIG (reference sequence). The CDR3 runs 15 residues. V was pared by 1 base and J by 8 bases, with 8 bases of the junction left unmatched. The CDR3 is CAWSGSGGAFDEQFF. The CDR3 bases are TGTGCCTGGAGTGGCAGCGGGGGGGCCTTCGATGAGCAGTTCTTC.

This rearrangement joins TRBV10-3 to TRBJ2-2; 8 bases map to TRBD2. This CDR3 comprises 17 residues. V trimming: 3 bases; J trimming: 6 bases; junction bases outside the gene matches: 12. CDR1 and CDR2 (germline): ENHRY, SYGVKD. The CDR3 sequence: CAISDPSSGAAPGELFF. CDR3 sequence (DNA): TGTGCCATCAGTGACCCAAGTAGCGGGGCCGCTCCCGGGGAGCTGTTTTTT.

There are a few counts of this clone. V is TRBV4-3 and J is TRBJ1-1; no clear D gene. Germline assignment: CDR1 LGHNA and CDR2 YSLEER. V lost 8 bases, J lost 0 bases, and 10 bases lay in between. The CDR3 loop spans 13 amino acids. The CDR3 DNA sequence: TGCGCCAGCGCCCGACTTATGAACACTGAAGCTTTCTTT. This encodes CASARLMNTEAFF.

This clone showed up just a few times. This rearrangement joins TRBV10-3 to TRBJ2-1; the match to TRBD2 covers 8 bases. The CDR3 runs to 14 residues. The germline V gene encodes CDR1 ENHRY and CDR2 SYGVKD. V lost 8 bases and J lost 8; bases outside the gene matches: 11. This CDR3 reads CAIALGGGFDEQFF. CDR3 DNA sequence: TGTGCCATCGCACTCGGCGGGGGGTTTGATGAGCAGTTCTTC.

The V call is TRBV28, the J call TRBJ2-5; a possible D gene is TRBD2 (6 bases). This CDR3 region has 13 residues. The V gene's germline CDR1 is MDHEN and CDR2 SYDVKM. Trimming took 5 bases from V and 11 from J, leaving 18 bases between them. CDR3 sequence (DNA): TGTGCCAGCAGTGCCGGGACTGTCGGTGAGCAGTACTTC. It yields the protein CASSAGTVGEQYF. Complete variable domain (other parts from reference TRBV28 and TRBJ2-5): DVKVTQSSRYLVKRTGEKVFLECVQDMDHENMFWYRQDPGLGLRLIYFSYDVKMKEKGDIPEGYSVSREKKERFSLILESASTNQTSMYLCASSAGTVGEQYFGPGTRLLVL.

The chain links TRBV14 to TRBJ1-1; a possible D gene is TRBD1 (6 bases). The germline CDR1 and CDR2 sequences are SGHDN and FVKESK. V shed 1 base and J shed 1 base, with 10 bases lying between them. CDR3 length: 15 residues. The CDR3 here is CASSQAQGRNTEAFF. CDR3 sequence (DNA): TGTGCCAGCAGCCAAGCCCAGGGGCGGAACACTGAAGCTTTCTTT.

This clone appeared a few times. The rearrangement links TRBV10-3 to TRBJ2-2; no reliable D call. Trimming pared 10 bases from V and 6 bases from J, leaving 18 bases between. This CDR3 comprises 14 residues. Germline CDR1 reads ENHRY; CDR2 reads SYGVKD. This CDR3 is CATRPLSESGELFF. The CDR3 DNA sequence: TGTGCCACACGCCCGCTTTCCGAGTCCGGGGAGCTGTTTTTT.

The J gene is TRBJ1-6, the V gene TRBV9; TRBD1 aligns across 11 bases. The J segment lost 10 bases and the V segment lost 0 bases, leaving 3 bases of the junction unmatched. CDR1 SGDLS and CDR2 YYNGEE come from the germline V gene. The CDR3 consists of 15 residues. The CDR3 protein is CASSVAGDRGSPLHF. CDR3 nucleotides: TGTGCCAGCAGCGTAGCGGGGGACAGGGGGTCACCCCTCCACTTT.